This T cell receptor (beta chain) was obtained from a study of tumor-infiltrating lymphocytes in localized non-small cell lung cancer. Study overall: Patients included smokers and never-smokers with various histologies, some sampled after neoadjuvant chemotherapy.

This clone was seen just once. Its matching antigen is unknown. Whole-study findings and limits: T-cell fraction did not differ between immunotypes IM1 and IM2.

Trimming left V 4 bases short and J 4 bases short, with 11 bases between. CDR3 length: 13 amino acids. From germline, CDR1 is SNHLY and CDR2 FYNNEI. Produced via immunoSEQ multiplex PCR; TCRdb's table is partial and in-frame only. The sample lists 15,000 to 20,000 clones, around 82% occurring once. This TCR was sampled from a human donor with non-small cell lung cancer. This chain joins TRBV2 and TRBJ2-7, with D perhaps matching TRBD2 (5 bases). Sequencing used uninvolved lung tissue not adjacent to the tumor. The CDR3 DNA follows: TGTGCCAGCAGTGGCGGGCTTAAGTACGAGCAGTACTTC. Amino acid sequence: CASSGGLKYEQYF.